The 14 T cell receptor beta chains below all came from one sample that was sequenced in a study of T cell responses to AZD1222 COVID-19 vaccine (dated by TCRdb to the early 2020s). Explained via the paper, the time point label denotes: sample from adult after SARS-CoV-2 infection, after symptom onset. The protocol used for the library was the immunoSEQ multiplex PCR assay. Here the immuneACCESS table is served through TCRdb, limited to in-frame sequences with V and J called. Missing clones are a known gap in these copies; in checked studies unresolved V genes cover under half, and the rest lacks a known reason. The sample table contains roughly 140,000 clones; only one count was recorded for approximately 90% of them. The ten largest clonotypes hold 6.9% of the sample. The sample here was peripheral blood, taken after recovery from COVID-19. These TCRs come from an adult who had recovered from COVID-19.

The chain uses TRBV21-1 and TRBJ2-3; the listed D gene, TRBD1, was not tested against the DNA. TRBV21-1 is assigned pseudogene status. The CDR3 totals 13 residues. The CDR3 sequence is CASSTRTVPTQYF. CDR3 DNA sequence: TGTGCCAGCAGCACCCGGACAGTACCTACGCAGTATTTT.

The rearrangement joins TRBV9 to TRBJ2-2; possibly TRBD1 for D (5 bases). Germline V gene lookup returns CDR1 SGDLS and CDR2 YYNGEE. The CDR3 is 14 amino acids. V was clipped by 0 bases and J by 6 bases, with 9 bases between them. CDR3 coding DNA: TGTGCCAGCAGCGTAGTCCAGGGCGCCGGGGAGCTGTTTTTT. Translating it yields CASSVVQGAGELFF.

This chain links TRBV2 with TRBJ1-2, with D unclear. Looked up from germline, CDR1 is SNHLY and CDR2 is FYNNEI. The CDR3 runs to 14 residues. V was pared by 1 base and J by 0 bases, with 6 bases between. CDR3: CASSEEAANYGYTF. As DNA, the CDR3 is TGTGCCAGCAGTGAAGAAGCAGCTAACTATGGCTACACCTTC. Full variable domain (remainder filled in from reference TRBV2 and TRBJ1-2): EPEVTQTPSHQVTQMGQEVILRCVPISNHLYFYWYRQILGQKVEFLVSFYNNEISEKSEIFDDQFSVERPDGSNFTLKIRSTKLEDSAMYFCASSEEAANYGYTFGSGTRLTVV.

The chain carries TRBV6-1 and TRBJ2-7; 11 nucleotides line up with TRBD2. Germline CDR1 MNHNS, CDR2 SASEGT. This CDR3 contains 18 residues. The V and J ends lost 4 bases and 0 bases, in that order; junction bases with no gene match: 11. CDR3: CASSALAGGPLNSYEQYF. The DNA for the CDR3 is TGTGCCAGCAGTGCGCTAGCGGGAGGCCCCTTGAACTCCTACGAGCAGTACTTC.

The chain recombines TRBV10-3 with TRBJ2-3; D unresolved. The CDR3 has 11 residues. V was shortened by 6 bases and J by 2 bases, with 3 bases between the two germline ends. The germline V gene encodes CDR1 ENHRY and CDR2 SYGVKD. This CDR3 reads CAISTTDTQYF. DNA of the CDR3: TGTGCCATCAGCACCACAGATACGCAGTATTTT.

The V and J genes are TRBV9 and TRBJ2-1; 12 positions match TRBD2. This CDR3 has 15 amino acids. With 4 bases clipped from V and 5 bases from J, the junction kept 4 bases outside the gene matches. Germline V lookup: CDR1 SGDLS, CDR2 YYNGEE. The CDR3 protein is CASSLGLAGHNEQFF. CDR3 DNA sequence: TGTGCCAGCAGCCTCGGACTAGCGGGGCACAATGAGCAGTTCTTC.

This chain uses TRBV28 with TRBJ1-6, with D hard to call. Per the germline V gene, CDR1 is MDHEN and CDR2 is SYDVKM. V shed 2 bases and J shed 7 bases, with 3 bases lying between them. The CDR3 is 12 residues long. CDR3 sequence reads: CASSLVNSPLHF. In DNA, the CDR3 is TGTGCCAGCAGTTTAGTGAATTCACCCCTCCACTTT.

The chain combines TRBV28 with TRBJ2-7, with 8 nucleotides matching TRBD1. The CDR3 has 14 residues. Losses at the gene ends were 1 base for V and 4 bases for J; bases not matched to a gene: 3. CDR1 is MDHEN, CDR2 SYDVKM, per germline. The CDR3 coding sequence is TGTGCCAGCAGTTTATTACAGGGGGTGTACGAGCAGTACTTC. Its translation: CASSLLQGVYEQYF.

The chain combines TRBV18 with TRBJ1-3; TRBD1 might be the D (6 bases). Trimming removed 5 bases at V and 0 bases at J, with 14 bases between. Germline CDR1 KGHSH, CDR2 LQKENI. CDR3 length: 16 amino acids. In nucleotides, the CDR3 is TGTGCCAGCTCAAGTAGAGGACAGAGCTCTGGAAACACCATATATTTT. Its protein is CASSSRGQSSGNTIYF. The full variable domain, with the rest looked up from reference TRBV18 and TRBJ1-3, is NAGVMQNPRHLVRRRGQEARLRCSPMKGHSHVYWYRQLPEEGLKFMVYLQKENIIDESGMPKERFSAEFPKEGPSILRIQQVVRGDSAAYFCASSSRGQSSGNTIYFGEGSWLTVV.

The CDR3 bases are TGTGCCAGCAGCGTAGGGACAGGGGGCGGCTACGAGCAGTACTTC. It is translated as CASSVGTGGGYEQYF. This chain connects TRBV9 to TRBJ2-7, with 11 bases lining up with TRBD1. The germline CDR1 and CDR2 sequences are SGDLS and YYNGEE. The CDR3 has 15 amino acids. The V gene end was trimmed by 0 bases and the J gene end by 3 bases; junction bases not matched to a gene: 2.

The V call is TRBV6-7, the J call TRBJ2-7; D is undetermined. TRBV6-7 is an open reading frame, and its role is uncertain. This CDR3 region has 14 residues. V was trimmed by 7 bases and J by 3 bases, leaving 16 bases between them. CDR3 in DNA: TGTGCCAGCACCTATCTAGGGCCATACTACGAGCAGTACTTC. This gives the protein CASTYLGPYYEQYF.

V is TRBV5-6 and J is TRBJ2-7, with a weak D call TRBD1 (5 bases). This CDR3 has 15 amino acids. Trimming left V 3 bases short and J 1 base short, with 14 bases between. Germline V gene lookup returns CDR1 SGHDT and CDR2 YYEEEE. The DNA of the CDR3 is TGTGCCAGCAGCTCAAGGGGCGGATTATCCTACGAGCAGTACTTC. This translates into CASSSRGGLSYEQYF.

The chain employs TRBV2 and TRBJ1-2; 9 positions match TRBD1. V shed 7 bases, J shed 8 bases, and the junction held 8 bases outside the gene matches. CDR3 length equals 13 residues. Germline loops: CDR1 SNHLY, CDR2 FYNNEI. CDR3 sequence (DNA): TGTGCCAGCACCTCGATGACAGGGGGAGGCTACACCTTC. Translated: CASTSMTGGGYTF.

The genes are TRBV5-6 and TRBJ2-7, with no clear D. Germline CDR1 and CDR2: SGHDT and YYEEEE. This CDR3 has 11 residues. V shed 4 bases and J shed 2 bases, with 4 bases lying between them. DNA for the CDR3: TGTGCCAGCAGCGGGCCCTACGAGCAGTACTTC. This gives the protein CASSGPYEQYF.